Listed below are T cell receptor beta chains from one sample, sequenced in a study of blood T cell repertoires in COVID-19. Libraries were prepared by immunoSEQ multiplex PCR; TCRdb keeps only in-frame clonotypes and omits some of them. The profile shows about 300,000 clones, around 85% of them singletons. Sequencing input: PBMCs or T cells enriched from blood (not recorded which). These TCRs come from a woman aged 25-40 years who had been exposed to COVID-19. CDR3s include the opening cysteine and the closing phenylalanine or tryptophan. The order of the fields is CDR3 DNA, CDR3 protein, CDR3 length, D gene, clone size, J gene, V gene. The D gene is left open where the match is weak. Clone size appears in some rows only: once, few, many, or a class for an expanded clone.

CDR3 DNA: TGTGCCAGCAGCTATGACAGCCTTCCAACTAATGAAAAACTGTTTTTT
CDR3 protein: CASSYDSLPTNEKLFF
CDR3 length: 16
D gene: -
clone size: -
J gene: TRBJ1-4
V gene: TRBV7-9

CDR3 DNA: TGTGCCAGCAGCTTGGACAGTCAGGTCTATGGCTACACCTTC
CDR3 protein: CASSLDSQVYGYTF
CDR3 length: 14
D gene: -
clone size: -
J gene: TRBJ1-2
V gene: TRBV28

CDR3 DNA: TGTGCCAGCAGGTACGGACAGGGAATCACTGAAGCTTTCTTT
CDR3 protein: CASRYGQGITEAFF
CDR3 length: 14
D gene: TRBD1
clone size: few
J gene: TRBJ1-1
V gene: TRBV6-2/TRBV6-3

CDR3 DNA: TGTGCCAGCAAGAACAGGGTCTCTGACGAGCAGTACTTC
CDR3 protein: CASKNRVSDEQYF
CDR3 length: 13
D gene: -
clone size: -
J gene: TRBJ2-7
V gene: TRBV5-4

CDR3 DNA: TGTGCCATCACAGGGACAGGGGGATCACCCCTCCACTTT
CDR3 protein: CAITGTGGSPLHF
CDR3 length: 13
D gene: TRBD1
clone size: -
J gene: TRBJ1-6
V gene: TRBV10-3

CDR3 DNA: TGTGCCAGCTCCTCTCGAGGAACTGAAGCTTTCTTT
CDR3 protein: CASSSRGTEAFF
CDR3 length: 12
D gene: -
clone size: -
J gene: TRBJ1-1
V gene: TRBV7-9

CDR3 DNA: TGTGCCTGCTCCTCCGCGGGGGGGAGGGGTCAGCCCCAGCATTTT
CDR3 protein: CACSSAGGRGQPQHF
CDR3 length: 15
D gene: -
clone size: -
J gene: TRBJ1-5
V gene: TRBV30

CDR3 DNA: TGTGCCAGCAGCCAAGATGCCGGGACAGTCGGTTCCCAGTACTTC
CDR3 protein: CASSQDAGTVGSQYF
CDR3 length: 15
D gene: TRBD1
clone size: -
J gene: TRBJ2-5
V gene: TRBV14

CDR3 DNA: TGTGCCAGCAGCCCCGCGGGGCTGGCTAATGAAAAACTGTTTTTT
CDR3 protein: CASSPAGLANEKLFF
CDR3 length: 15
D gene: -
clone size: many
J gene: TRBJ1-4
V gene: TRBV9

CDR3 DNA: TGTGCCAGCAGCTTAGGTGGCTCGGGAGGGATCCAAAACATTCAGTACTTC
CDR3 protein: CASSLGGSGGIQNIQYF
CDR3 length: 17
D gene: TRBD2
clone size: -
J gene: TRBJ2-4
V gene: TRBV11-2

CDR3 DNA: TGTGCCAGCAGCTCGACAGGGGGCGGGAGCGGGGCTTACGAGCAGTACTTC
CDR3 protein: CASSSTGGGSGAYEQYF
CDR3 length: 17
D gene: TRBD1
clone size: -
J gene: TRBJ2-7
V gene: TRBV7-2

CDR3 DNA: TGTGCCAGCAGTGACTCTGTCCGGGATGAGCAGTTCTTC
CDR3 protein: CASSDSVRDEQFF
CDR3 length: 13
D gene: -
clone size: -
J gene: TRBJ2-1
V gene: TRBV2

CDR3 DNA: TGCGCCAGCAGGGGGGGACTAGCGGGAGCCGTGGGCTCCTACGAGCAGTACTTC
CDR3 protein: CASRGGLAGAVGSYEQYF
CDR3 length: 18
D gene: TRBD2
clone size: -
J gene: TRBJ2-7
V gene: TRBV5-1

CDR3 DNA: TGCGCCAGCAGCCTCCGGCAGGGGTTACCCTACGAGCAGTACTTC
CDR3 protein: CASSLRQGLPYEQYF
CDR3 length: 15
D gene: -
clone size: -
J gene: TRBJ2-7
V gene: TRBV4-1

CDR3 DNA: TGTGCCAGCAGTTTTAGTTGGAATGAGCAGTTCTTC
CDR3 protein: CASSFSWNEQFF
CDR3 length: 12
D gene: -
clone size: -
J gene: TRBJ2-1
V gene: TRBV28

CDR3 DNA: TGTGCCAGCAGTAGGGACAGATCCTACGAGCAGTACTTC
CDR3 protein: CASSRDRSYEQYF
CDR3 length: 13
D gene: TRBD1
clone size: -
J gene: TRBJ2-7
V gene: TRBV12-3/TRBV12-4

CDR3 DNA: TGTGCCAGCAGACGTATTGCGGGGCTGAACACTGAAGCTTTCTTT
CDR3 protein: CASRRIAGLNTEAFF
CDR3 length: 15
D gene: -
clone size: -
J gene: TRBJ1-1
V gene: TRBV27

CDR3 DNA: TGTGCCAGCAGTTTGACAGGGAATGGGTACACTGAAGCTTTCTTT
CDR3 protein: CASSLTGNGYTEAFF
CDR3 length: 15
D gene: TRBD1
clone size: many
J gene: TRBJ1-1
V gene: TRBV27

CDR3 DNA: TGTGCCAGCAGCTACCGGGGCCCCGGGAGCGAGCAGTACTTC
CDR3 protein: CASSYRGPGSEQYF
CDR3 length: 14
D gene: -
clone size: -
J gene: TRBJ2-7
V gene: TRBV11-3

CDR3 DNA: TGTGCCAGCAACCTGGACAGACCAAACTATGGCTACACCTTC
CDR3 protein: CASNLDRPNYGYTF
CDR3 length: 14
D gene: -
clone size: -
J gene: TRBJ1-2
V gene: TRBV6-5

CDR3 DNA: TGCGCCAGCAGCCTCACTAGCGGGAGGGCCTCGGGGGAGCTGTTTTTT
CDR3 protein: CASSLTSGRASGELFF
CDR3 length: 16
D gene: TRBD2
clone size: -
J gene: TRBJ2-2
V gene: TRBV5-1

CDR3 DNA: TGTGCCAGCAGTCGTCGACAGGTCCCTGGAAACACCATATATTTT
CDR3 protein: CASSRRQVPGNTIYF
CDR3 length: 15
D gene: -
clone size: -
J gene: TRBJ1-3
V gene: TRBV6-2/TRBV6-3

CDR3 DNA: TGTGCCAGCAGCCAAGGCAGGTCCAATCAGCCCCAGCATTTT
CDR3 protein: CASSQGRSNQPQHF
CDR3 length: 14
D gene: -
clone size: -
J gene: TRBJ1-5
V gene: TRBV3-1/TRBV3-2

CDR3 DNA: TGTGCCAGCTCACCTAGGGAGGTGGGCAATCAGCCCCAGCATTTT
CDR3 protein: CASSPREVGNQPQHF
CDR3 length: 15
D gene: -
clone size: -
J gene: TRBJ1-5
V gene: TRBV18

CDR3 DNA: TGTGCCACTAACGGAGGGGGCGGGTCTGAAGCTTTCTTT
CDR3 protein: CATNGGGGSEAFF
CDR3 length: 13
D gene: TRBD1
clone size: -
J gene: TRBJ1-1
V gene: TRBV19

CDR3 DNA: TGTGCCAGCAGCTTGGACTGGAGCTCCTATAATTCACCCCTCCACTTT
CDR3 protein: CASSLDWSSYNSPLHF
CDR3 length: 16
D gene: -
clone size: -
J gene: TRBJ1-6
V gene: TRBV5-5

CDR3 DNA: TGCGCCAGCAGTGGCGGGGTGAACACTGAAGCTTTCTTT
CDR3 protein: CASSGGVNTEAFF
CDR3 length: 13
D gene: -
clone size: -
J gene: TRBJ1-1
V gene: TRBV5-1

CDR3 DNA: TGTGCCAGCAGCGTAGCGTCGGGGCAGGGGGCGGGAGAGCAGTACTTC
CDR3 protein: CASSVASGQGAGEQYF
CDR3 length: 16
D gene: TRBD1
clone size: -
J gene: TRBJ2-7
V gene: TRBV9

CDR3 DNA: TGTGCCAGCTCACCACCGAGGGGGGGACTTTTGGGTAGCGGGAGTTTTCCCCAAGAGACCCAGTACTTC
CDR3 protein: CASSPPRGGLLGSGSFPQETQYF
CDR3 length: 23
D gene: TRBD2
clone size: -
J gene: TRBJ2-5
V gene: TRBV18

CDR3 DNA: TGTGCCAGCCTAAACAGGGTTGGTTCCTACAATGAGCAGTTCTTC
CDR3 protein: CASLNRVGSYNEQFF
CDR3 length: 15
D gene: -
clone size: -
J gene: TRBJ2-1
V gene: TRBV6-5

CDR3 DNA: TGTGCCAGCAGTTACCCCAACAGGGAGGGCTATGGCTACACCTTC
CDR3 protein: CASSYPNREGYGYTF
CDR3 length: 15
D gene: -
clone size: few
J gene: TRBJ1-2
V gene: TRBV6-2/TRBV6-3

CDR3 DNA: TGTGCCAGCAGCCAGACAGGGGGCGGTGAAAAACTGTTTTTT
CDR3 protein: CASSQTGGGEKLFF
CDR3 length: 14
D gene: TRBD1
clone size: once
J gene: TRBJ1-4
V gene: TRBV28

CDR3 DNA: TGTGCCAGCCGACAGGGGCAGGAGAAACTGTTTTTT
CDR3 protein: CASRQGQEKLFF
CDR3 length: 12
D gene: TRBD1
clone size: -
J gene: TRBJ1-4
V gene: TRBV27

CDR3 DNA: TGTGCCAGTAGTAGCGCGGGGGCGAACACCGGGGAGCTGTTTTTT
CDR3 protein: CASSSAGANTGELFF
CDR3 length: 15
D gene: TRBD2
clone size: -
J gene: TRBJ2-2
V gene: TRBV19

CDR3 DNA: TGCAGCGCCCAGCTCGGAGTCACTGAAGCTTTCTTT
CDR3 protein: CSAQLGVTEAFF
CDR3 length: 12
D gene: -
clone size: -
J gene: TRBJ1-1
V gene: TRBV29-1

CDR3 DNA: TGTGCCAGCAGTGAAATTGCGGGAATAGAGCAGTTCTTC
CDR3 protein: CASSEIAGIEQFF
CDR3 length: 13
D gene: -
clone size: once
J gene: TRBJ2-1
V gene: TRBV6-1

CDR3 DNA: TGTGCCTGGAACCCATTGACAGGGAACACTGAAGCTTTCTTT
CDR3 protein: CAWNPLTGNTEAFF
CDR3 length: 14
D gene: -
clone size: -
J gene: TRBJ1-1
V gene: TRBV30

CDR3 DNA: TGTGCCAGCAGCTTGGGACAGGGAGAGACCCAGTACTTC
CDR3 protein: CASSLGQGETQYF
CDR3 length: 13
D gene: TRBD1
clone size: -
J gene: TRBJ2-5
V gene: TRBV5-4

CDR3 DNA: TGTGCCAGCAGCTTAGGACAGGTCAAGGTCAATGAGCAGTTCTTC
CDR3 protein: CASSLGQVKVNEQFF
CDR3 length: 15
D gene: -
clone size: -
J gene: TRBJ2-1
V gene: TRBV11-2

CDR3 DNA: TGCGCCAGCAGCCAAGTTAGCCAGCGAGGAGGCGAGCAGTACTTC
CDR3 protein: CASSQVSQRGGEQYF
CDR3 length: 15
D gene: -
clone size: -
J gene: TRBJ2-7
V gene: TRBV4-1

CDR3 DNA: TGTGCCAGCAGCGGGACTAGCGGGAGCTACGAGCAGTACTTC
CDR3 protein: CASSGTSGSYEQYF
CDR3 length: 14
D gene: TRBD2
clone size: once
J gene: TRBJ2-7
V gene: TRBV6-1

CDR3 DNA: TGTGCCAGCAGCCCTTTTAGCGGGGGGCCCACAGATACGCAGTATTTT
CDR3 protein: CASSPFSGGPTDTQYF
CDR3 length: 16
D gene: TRBD2
clone size: -
J gene: TRBJ2-3
V gene: TRBV5-6

CDR3 DNA: TGCGCCAGCAGCCAAGATGTTAGCGGGGGGGATGAGGCGCAGTATTTT
CDR3 protein: CASSQDVSGGDEAQYF
CDR3 length: 16
D gene: TRBD2
clone size: -
J gene: TRBJ2-3
V gene: TRBV4-1

CDR3 DNA: TGCGCCAGCAGCTTGGGGAGATCCGAGTTTGATACGCAGTATTTT
CDR3 protein: CASSLGRSEFDTQYF
CDR3 length: 15
D gene: -
clone size: -
J gene: TRBJ2-3
V gene: TRBV5-1

CDR3 DNA: TGTGCCAGCACCCAATCTAGCCGGATTTACAATGAGCAGTTCTTC
CDR3 protein: CASTQSSRIYNEQFF
CDR3 length: 15
D gene: -
clone size: -
J gene: TRBJ2-1
V gene: TRBV7-3

CDR3 DNA: TGTGCCAGCATGACAGGGAATTCACCCCTCCACTTT
CDR3 protein: CASMTGNSPLHF
CDR3 length: 12
D gene: TRBD1
clone size: -
J gene: TRBJ1-6
V gene: TRBV6-6

CDR3 DNA: TGCGCCAGCAGGGACAGGAATATCCAAGAGACCCAGTACTTC
CDR3 protein: CASRDRNIQETQYF
CDR3 length: 14
D gene: TRBD1
clone size: few
J gene: TRBJ2-5
V gene: TRBV5-1

CDR3 DNA: TGCGCCAGCAGCTCCAACAGGGCAGGGACTGAAGCTTTCTTT
CDR3 protein: CASSSNRAGTEAFF
CDR3 length: 14
D gene: -
clone size: -
J gene: TRBJ1-1
V gene: TRBV5-1

CDR3 DNA: TGTGCCAGCAGTCCGCGACAGGGGGCCTACGAGCAGTACTTC
CDR3 protein: CASSPRQGAYEQYF
CDR3 length: 14
D gene: TRBD1
clone size: -
J gene: TRBJ2-7
V gene: TRBV27

CDR3 DNA: TGTGCCAGCAGCCTCCAACAGGGGAACACCGGGGAGCTGTTTTTT
CDR3 protein: CASSLQQGNTGELFF
CDR3 length: 15
D gene: -
clone size: -
J gene: TRBJ2-2
V gene: TRBV7-8

CDR3 DNA: TGTGCCAGCAGCCCCCGAAGCATTAGCTATGGCTACACCTTC
CDR3 protein: CASSPRSISYGYTF
CDR3 length: 14
D gene: -
clone size: -
J gene: TRBJ1-2
V gene: TRBV3-1/TRBV3-2

CDR3 DNA: TGTGCCAGCAGCCAAGATTTTGCGGGAGAGAGCGGAGAGACCCAGTACTTC
CDR3 protein: CASSQDFAGESGETQYF
CDR3 length: 17
D gene: TRBD2
clone size: -
J gene: TRBJ2-5
V gene: TRBV4-2

CDR3 DNA: TGTGCCAGCAGCCAAGATCAAAACTATGGCTACACCTTC
CDR3 protein: CASSQDQNYGYTF
CDR3 length: 13
D gene: -
clone size: once
J gene: TRBJ1-2
V gene: TRBV14

CDR3 DNA: TGTGCAAGTCGCCCCGCCGGGAGGACGACCTACGAGCAGTACTTC
CDR3 protein: CASRPAGRTTYEQYF
CDR3 length: 15
D gene: -
clone size: -
J gene: TRBJ2-7
V gene: TRBV12-2

CDR3 DNA: TGTGCCAGCAGTCCCGCGCCCCAAGAGACCCAGTACTTC
CDR3 protein: CASSPAPQETQYF
CDR3 length: 13
D gene: -
clone size: -
J gene: TRBJ2-5
V gene: TRBV28